The 24 T cell receptor beta chains presented below share a single source sample, sequenced in a study of patients and donors after allogeneic stem cell transplantation (dated by TCRdb to the early 2020s). Library preparation used RT-PCR. Sequencing used a NextSeq 550. TCRdb reprocessing: public reads trimmed at Q25 with fastp, clones called with MiXCR, in-frame beta chains kept. Each CDR3 protein appears once, grouped with its most common genes and DNA. Recorded for this sample are about 210,000 distinct CDR3 sequences; around 40% of them occurred a single time. Of the sample, 11% falls within the top ten clones. The sample was blood, either unsorted or a sorted T cell fraction (not recorded which). All receptors derive from a human donor who was either an allogeneic HSCT recipient or a stem cell or donor lymphocyte infusion donor (not recorded which). It is not recorded whose cells these are; they may come from a transplant donor.

This clonotype has only a few counts. CDR3 region: CASSQELPRGYYDIQYF. CDR3 coding DNA: TGCGCCAGCAGCCAAGAACTACCCAGGGGATATTATGACATTCAGTACTTC. This sequence joins TRBV4-3 and TRBJ2-4, with D perhaps TRBD1 (6 bases). Germline loops: CDR1 LGHNA, CDR2 YSLEER. CDR3 length equals 17 residues. Deletions cut 0 bases from V and 8 bases from J, with 20 bases between.

This clonotype occurred a few times. The V and J genes are TRBV6-6 and TRBJ1-4, with TRBD1 matching 7 bases. Germline V gene lookup returns CDR1 MNHNY and CDR2 SVGAGI (reference sequence). The CDR3 has 16 amino acids. V shed 4 bases and J 3 bases; nucleotides not matched to a gene: 8. The CDR3 DNA follows: TGTGCCAGCAGTTCAAAACAGGGGAGGGCTAATGAAAAACTGTTTTTT. This translates into CASSSKQGRANEKLFF.

The chain recombines TRBV6-5 with TRBJ1-6; 8 nucleotides agree with TRBD1. Trimming took 7 bases from V and 11 from J; bases not matched to a gene: 16. In germline, CDR1 is MNHEY, CDR2 SVGAGI. This CDR3 contains 16 residues. In nucleotides, the CDR3 is TGTGCCAGCACTCACTCGGCGGACAGGGTTTTAGCACCCCTCCACTTT. This encodes CASTHSADRVLAPLHF.

The V gene is TRBV6-6, the J gene TRBJ1-5, with D perhaps matching TRBD1 (5 bases). The germline V gene has CDR1 MNHNY and CDR2 SVGAGI (reference sequence). V was clipped by 6 bases and J by 9 bases, with 15 bases between them. CDR3 length: 13 residues. The CDR3 coding sequence is TGTGCCAGCAGGTGGGACTTTAAATCGCCCCAGCATTTT. This gives the protein CASRWDFKSPQHF.

The chain couples TRBV9 to TRBJ1-4; D ambiguous. Germline V lookup: CDR1 SGDLS, CDR2 YYNGEE. Trimming took 2 bases from V and 0 from J, leaving 8 bases between them. This CDR3 region has 15 residues. CDR3 sequence reads: CASSVWGATNEKLFF. Here the CDR3 DNA reads TGTGCCAGCAGCGTGTGGGGTGCAACTAATGAAAAACTGTTTTTT.

The J gene is TRBJ2-1, the V gene TRBV9, with 12 bases matching TRBD1. The CDR3 length is 17 residues. Germline V lookup: CDR1 SGDLS, CDR2 YYNGEE. The V and J ends lost 3 bases and 5 bases, in that order; junction bases with no gene match: 9. CDR3 sequence (DNA): TGTGCCAGCAGCGCTGGGACAGGGGGCGGCGGGGACAATGAGCAGTTCTTC. This gives the protein CASSAGTGGGGDNEQFF. The full variable domain, rest sourced from reference TRBV9 and TRBJ2-1, is DSGVTQTPKHLITATGQRVTLRCSPRSGDLSVYWYQQSLDQGLQFLIQYYNGEERAKGNILERFSAQQFPDLHSELNLSSLELGDSALYFCASSAGTGGGGDNEQFFGPGTRLTVL.

In this sample, this clonotype turned up a few times. The chain employs TRBV18 and TRBJ1-1; TRBD1 might be the D (5 bases). The germline V and J ends were trimmed by 0 bases and 1 base, with 6 bases remaining between them. The CDR3 runs to 14 residues. CDR1 KGHSH and CDR2 LQKENI come from the germline V gene. The CDR3 protein is CASSPPTANTEAFF. CDR3 nucleotide sequence: TGTGCCAGCTCACCACCGACAGCGAACACTGAAGCTTTCTTT. The full variable domain, completed using reference TRBV18 and TRBJ1-1, is NAGVMQNPRHLVRRRGQEARLRCSPMKGHSHVYWYRQLPEEGLKFMVYLQKENIIDESGMPKERFSAEFPKEGPSILRIQQVVRGDSAAYFCASSPPTANTEAFFGQGTRLTVV.

This chain uses TRBV5-6 with TRBJ1-2; unclear D gene. The germline CDR1 and CDR2 sequences are SGHDT and YYEEEE. V was shortened by 3 bases and J by 7 bases, with 13 bases between the two germline ends. The CDR3 extends over 13 amino acids. CDR3 residues: CASSSRAPSGYTF. The CDR3 DNA sequence: TGTGCCAGCAGCTCAAGGGCTCCTAGTGGCTACACCTTC.

This chain uses TRBV4-2 with TRBJ1-2; TRBD1 agrees at 7 bases. Germline loops: CDR1 LGHNA, CDR2 YNFKEQ. V lost 3 bases to trimming and J lost 6 bases; unmatched junction nucleotides: 10. This CDR3 comprises 15 residues. Here the CDR3 reads CASSHPGQPGDGYTF. The DNA for the CDR3 is TGTGCCAGCAGCCACCCGGGACAGCCTGGGGATGGCTACACCTTC.

This rearrangement joins TRBV12-3 or TRBV12-4 to TRBJ2-1, with D possibly being TRBD1 or TRBD2 (5 bases each). The V gene lost 6 bases and the J gene lost 0 bases, with 12 bases spanning the gap. The CDR3 spans 15 residues. The CDR3 nucleotides are TGTGCCAGCAGGGGAACGAGGGGCTCCTACAATGAGCAGTTCTTC. Protein product: CASRGTRGSYNEQFF.

The J gene is TRBJ1-4, the V gene TRBV7-6, with a tentative D call TRBD1 (5 bases). Looked up from germline, CDR1 is SGHVS and CDR2 is FNYEAQ. Trimming left V 5 bases short and J 8 bases short, with 9 bases between. The CDR3 is made up of 12 amino acids. CDR3 protein: CASSPRDEKLFF. The DNA of the CDR3 is TGTGCCAGCAGCCCCCGGGACGAAAAACTGTTTTTT.

This clonotype turned up a few times. The chain has TRBV29-1 and TRBJ1-2; D is possibly TRBD1 (5 bases). The germline gives CDR1 SQVTM, CDR2 ANQGSEA. CDR3 length: 11 amino acids. The V and J ends lost 7 bases and 3 bases respectively, with 9 bases between them. Written as DNA, the CDR3 is TGCAGCGCCAGGGCGTACTATGGCTACACCTTC. Its protein is CSARAYYGYTF.

This chain links TRBV7-2 with TRBJ1-6; 8 bases fit TRBD1. The germline gives CDR1 SGHTA, CDR2 FQGNSA. The CDR3 is 15 residues long. The J segment lost 9 bases and the V segment lost 5 bases, leaving 9 bases of the junction unmatched. CDR3 nucleotide sequence: TGTGCCAGCAGCCCCCGGACAGGGTCGGTTTCACCCCTCCACTTT. Translating gives CASSPRTGSVSPLHF. Filled out from reference TRBV7-2 and TRBJ1-6, the complete variable domain reads GAGVSQSPSNKVTEKGKDVELRCDPISGHTALYWYRQSLGQGLEFLIYFQGNSAPDKSGLPSDRFSAERTGGSVSTLTIQRTQQEDSAVYLCASSPRTGSVSPLHFGNGTRLTVT.

This clonotype was counted a few times. The CDR3 coding sequence is TGCAGTGCTAGCGGGGTTGAGGGGGCGTCTAATGAAAAACTGTTTTTT. It codes for CSASGVEGASNEKLFF. V gene TRBV20-1 combines with J gene TRBJ1-4; the match to TRBD1 covers 7 bases. CDR1 is DFQATT and CDR2 is SNEGSKA in the germline V gene (reference sequence). The CDR3 loop spans 16 amino acids. After removal of 3 bases from V and 3 bases from J, the junction contained 10 bases not matched to a gene.

This clonotype was picked up a small number of times. The V and J genes are TRBV12-3 or TRBV12-4 and TRBJ1-2; D not certain. The CDR3 consists of 13 residues. Trimming removed 3 bases from V and 7 bases from J, with 12 bases in between. The CDR3 nucleotides are TGTGCCAGCAGTTTCTGGGAGAGGGTTGGCTACACCTTC. This translates into CASSFWERVGYTF.

This clonotype has only a few counts. The chain is built from TRBV6-4 and TRBJ1-1, with D possibly matching TRBD1 (5 bases). V was cut by 6 bases and J by 5 bases, with 13 bases left in between. This CDR3 has 13 residues. Germline values: CDR1 MRHNA, CDR2 SNTAGT. CDR3 loop: CASRDPGSTEAFF. As DNA, the CDR3 is TGTGCCAGCAGAGACCCAGGGAGTACTGAAGCTTTCTTT.

The chain employs TRBV18 and TRBJ1-2; TRBD1 might be the D (6 bases). The V gene lost 5 bases and the J gene lost 7 bases, with 14 bases spanning the gap. The length of the CDR3 is 13 residues. Per germline, CDR1 KGHSH and CDR2 LQKENI. The CDR3 DNA reads as TGTGCCAGCTCATCGCAGGGGCTGGGTGGCTACACCTTC. It specifies CASSSQGLGGYTF.

This clonotype was observed a handful of times. The chain has TRBV4-2 and TRBJ1-6; D not certain. This CDR3 has 14 residues. Germline loops: CDR1 LGHNA, CDR2 YNFKEQ. With 2 bases removed from V and 4 bases from J, the gap between germline ends came to 6 bases. CDR3 protein: CASSQTNYNSPLHF. The CDR3 DNA is TGTGCCAGCAGCCAAACTAATTATAATTCACCCCTCCACTTT.

The sample holds a few counts of this clonotype. The rearrangement uses TRBV6-1 and TRBJ2-2; TRBD1 or TRBD2 may be the D gene (6 bases each). Germline assignment: CDR1 MNHNS and CDR2 SASEGT. Trimming cost V 7 bases and J 6 bases, with 15 bases left between them. CDR3 size: 14 residues. CDR3 region: CASKRGGHSGELFF. The DNA for the CDR3 is TGTGCCAGCAAGCGAGGGGGGCATTCCGGGGAGCTGTTTTTT.

J is TRBJ2-7 and V is TRBV10-3, with D unclear. The CDR3 runs 15 residues. The V gene's germline CDR1 is ENHRY and CDR2 SYGVKD. V was clipped by 0 bases and J by 0 bases, with 9 bases between them. The CDR3 reads CAISESDGSSYEQYF. CDR3 nucleotide sequence: TGTGCCATCAGTGAGTCTGACGGAAGCTCCTACGAGCAGTACTTC.

This clonotype came up a few times. V usage is TRBV4-1 and J usage is TRBJ1-2; unclear D gene. The V gene lost 0 bases and the J gene lost 9 bases, with 17 bases spanning the gap. The CDR3 extends over 15 amino acids. Germline lookup yields CDR1 MGHRA and CDR2 YSYEKL. CDR3 nucleotide sequence: TGCGCCAGCAGCCAAGATGGGAAAGTAACTATGAGCTACACCTTC. It is translated as CASSQDGKVTMSYTF.

V and J are TRBV28 and TRBJ1-5; TRBD1 agrees at 9 bases. Germline trimming cut 6 bases from V and 6 bases from J; bases unmatched to any gene: 12. CDR3 length: 16 amino acids. Germline values: CDR1 MDHEN, CDR2 SYDVKM. The CDR3 is CASRPLGGQGVQPQHF. In nucleotides, the CDR3 is TGTGCCAGCAGACCACTGGGGGGACAGGGCGTTCAGCCCCAGCATTTT.

This clonotype was recorded a few times. This sequence joins TRBV12-3 or TRBV12-4 and TRBJ1-5; TRBD1 is a possible D gene (6 bases). The CDR3 spans 14 residues. The V end was cut by 4 bases, the J end by 4 bases, with 11 bases between. DNA of the CDR3: TGTGCCAGCAGTTATTGGGGGGCAAATCAGCCCCAGCATTTT. Translated, it gives CASSYWGANQPQHF.

This clonotype showed up just a few times. V usage is TRBV27 and J usage is TRBJ1-1, with a possible D match to TRBD1 (5 bases). Germline V lookup: CDR1 MNHEY, CDR2 SMNVEV (reference sequence). The CDR3 loop spans 17 amino acids. With 8 bases removed from V and 4 bases from J, the gap between germline ends came to 26 bases. The CDR3 loop is CASGSGAGTLVGTEAFF. CDR3 coding DNA: TGTGCCAGCGGGTCCGGGGCCGGGACTCTCGTCGGCACTGAAGCTTTCTTT.